This TCR beta chain was identified during a study of blood T cells in healthy people across ages. General study findings and limits: Correlation between TCR beta diversity and naive T cell percentage was strong. It was held that the diversity estimates obtained from one million T cells were underestimates.

Each donor supplied 8 to 10 milliliters of peripheral blood. CDR1 and CDR2 from the germline V gene are DFQATT and SNEGSKA (reference sequence). The CDR3 runs to 16 residues. The V and J ends lost 6 bases and 8 bases, in that order; junction bases with no gene match: 18. Using a J-beta primer mix together with a sample-barcoded 5' primer, a second PCR was run for about 7 to 12 cycles. Each cDNA molecule was tagged by a template-switch adaptor that had 12 random nucleotides. One entry per CDR3 protein, called by TCRdb with MiXCR from the 5' RACE reads. The table lists around 940,000 distinct CDR3 sequences, 45% to 60% of them singletons, with 20% to 25% in the top ten. Details on this clonotype: The target antigen is unknown.

The TCR was taken from a woman aged 55-69 years in good health. Sequenced sample: blood. This chain joins TRBV20-1 and TRBJ2-1, with TRBD2 identical over 8 bases. DNA of the CDR3: TGCAGTGCGCCTACGCCCCGGGAGGGCCTTGGATATGAGCAGTTCTTC. As protein: CSAPTPREGLGYEQFF.